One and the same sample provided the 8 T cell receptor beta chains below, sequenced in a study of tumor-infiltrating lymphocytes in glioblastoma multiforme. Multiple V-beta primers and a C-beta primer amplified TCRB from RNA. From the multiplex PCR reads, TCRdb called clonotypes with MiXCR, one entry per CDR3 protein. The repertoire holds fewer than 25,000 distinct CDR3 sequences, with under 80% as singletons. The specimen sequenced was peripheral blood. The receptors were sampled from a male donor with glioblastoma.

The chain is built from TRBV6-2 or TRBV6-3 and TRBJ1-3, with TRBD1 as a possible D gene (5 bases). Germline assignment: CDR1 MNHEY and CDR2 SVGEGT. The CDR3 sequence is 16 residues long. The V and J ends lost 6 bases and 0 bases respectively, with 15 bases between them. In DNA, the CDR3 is TGTGCCAGCAGCGACGGCAGGGCCCACTCTGGAAACACCATATATTTT. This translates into CASSDGRAHSGNTIYF.

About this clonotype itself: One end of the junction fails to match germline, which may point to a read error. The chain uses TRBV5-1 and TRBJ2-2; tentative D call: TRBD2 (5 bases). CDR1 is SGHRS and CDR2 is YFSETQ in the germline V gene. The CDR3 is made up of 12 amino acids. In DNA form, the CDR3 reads TGCGCCAGCAGCCCTGAGACCGGGGAGCTGTCTTTT. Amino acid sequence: CASSPETGELSF. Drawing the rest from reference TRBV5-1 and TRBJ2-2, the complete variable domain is KAGVTQTPRYLIKTRGQQVTLSCSPISGHRSVSWYQQTPGQGLQFLFEYFSETQRNKGNFPGRFSGRQFSNSRSEMNVSTLELGDSALYLCASSPETGELSFGEGSRLTVL.

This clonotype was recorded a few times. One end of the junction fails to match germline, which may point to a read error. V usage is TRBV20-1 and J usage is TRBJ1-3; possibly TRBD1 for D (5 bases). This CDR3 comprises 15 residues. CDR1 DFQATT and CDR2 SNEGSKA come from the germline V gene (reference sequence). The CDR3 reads CSARVTGSSGDTIYF. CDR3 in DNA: TGCAGTGCTAGGGTCACAGGAAGCTCTGGAGACACCATATATTTT.

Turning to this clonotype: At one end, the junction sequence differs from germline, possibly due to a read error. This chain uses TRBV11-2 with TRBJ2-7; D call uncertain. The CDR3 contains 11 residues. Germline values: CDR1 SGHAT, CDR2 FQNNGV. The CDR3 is CTSILDPGQYF. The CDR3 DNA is TGTACCAGCATCTTAGATCCAGGACAGTACTTC.

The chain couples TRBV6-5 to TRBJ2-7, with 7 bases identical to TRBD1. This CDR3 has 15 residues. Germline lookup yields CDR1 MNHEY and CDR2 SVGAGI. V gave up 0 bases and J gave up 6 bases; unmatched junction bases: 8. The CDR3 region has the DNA TGTGCCAGCAGTTACTCCGGGACAGTGGGCCGCGAGCAGTACTTC. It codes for CASSYSGTVGREQYF.

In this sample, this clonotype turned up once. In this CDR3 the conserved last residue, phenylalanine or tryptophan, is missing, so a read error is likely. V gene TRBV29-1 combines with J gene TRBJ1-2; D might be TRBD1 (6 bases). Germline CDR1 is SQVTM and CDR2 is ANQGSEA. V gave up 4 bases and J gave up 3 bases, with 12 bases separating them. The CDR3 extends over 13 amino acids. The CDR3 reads CSVAQGVDYGYTL. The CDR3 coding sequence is TGCAGCGTTGCACAGGGAGTAGACTATGGCTACACCCTC.

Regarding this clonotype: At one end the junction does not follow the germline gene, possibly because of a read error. The DNA for the CDR3 is TGCAGCATTGAAGATCAGGACAGCCCCTACGAGCGGTACTTC. It encodes CSIEDQDSPYERYF. The chain carries TRBV29-1 and TRBJ2-7, with TRBD1 as a possible D gene (6 bases). CDR1 and CDR2 (germline): SQVTM, ANQGSEA. This CDR3 region has 14 residues.

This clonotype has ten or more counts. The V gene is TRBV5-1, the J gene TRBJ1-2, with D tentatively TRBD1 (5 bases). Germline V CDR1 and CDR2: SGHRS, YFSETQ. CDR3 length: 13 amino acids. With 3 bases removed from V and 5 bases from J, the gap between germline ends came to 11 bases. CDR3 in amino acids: CASSWQGAYGYTF. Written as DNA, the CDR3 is TGCGCCAGCAGCTGGCAGGGTGCGTATGGCTACACCTTC. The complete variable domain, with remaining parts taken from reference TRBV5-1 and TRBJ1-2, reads KAGVTQTPRYLIKTRGQQVTLSCSPISGHRSVSWYQQTPGQGLQFLFEYFSETQRNKGNFPGRFSGRQFSNSRSEMNVSTLELGDSALYLCASSWQGAYGYTFGSGTRLTVV.